Below, 27 T cell receptor beta chains from the same sample are listed, as sequenced in a study of cytomegalovirus exposure and HLA in healthy donors (dated by TCRdb to about 2017). Library creation used the immunoSEQ multiplex PCR assay. A mixture of 60 forward primers for TCR Vbeta segments and 13 reverse primers for TCR Jbeta segments was used in the multiplex PCR. This immuneACCESS table, as held by TCRdb, lists in-frame sequences with V and J called but not all clones. Of the missing ones, under half trace to an unresolved V gene in checked studies; the others have no known cause. A total of roughly 120,000 clones appear in this sample, 75% to 85% of them only once. Together, the top ten hold roughly 10% of the sample. The sequenced material came from PBMCs. Receptors were obtained from a male donor in good health and CMV-seropositive.

This chain joins TRBV7-2 and TRBJ2-7, with D tentatively TRBD2 (6 bases). In germline, CDR1 is SGHTA, CDR2 FQGNSA. The V and J ends lost 1 base and 2 bases respectively, with 12 bases between them. This CDR3 is built from 15 residues. The CDR3 here is CASSLERGLTYEQYF. CDR3 coding DNA: TGTGCCAGCAGCTTAGAGCGTGGACTAACCTACGAGCAGTACTTC. The complete variable domain, with remaining parts taken from reference TRBV7-2 and TRBJ2-7, reads GAGVSQSPSNKVTEKGKDVELRCDPISGHTALYWYRQSLGQGLEFLIYFQGNSAPDKSGLPSDRFSAERTGGSVSTLTIQRTQQEDSAVYLCASSLERGLTYEQYFGPGTRLTVT.

J is TRBJ2-3 and V is TRBV11-2; D may be TRBD2 (6 bases). Germline-derived CDR1 and CDR2 are SGHAT and FQNNGV. The length of the CDR3 is 16 residues. V was cut by 4 bases and J by 0 bases, with 14 bases left in between. This chain's CDR3 is CASSSYGGISTDTQYF. CDR3 DNA: TGTGCCAGCAGCTCATACGGGGGTATAAGCACAGATACGCAGTATTTT.

For this clone: Other nucleotide sequences in the sample specify the same CDR3. The gene calls are TRBV29-1 and TRBJ1-2; D unresolved. The germline V and J ends were trimmed by 3 bases and 4 bases, with 15 bases remaining between them. Germline V lookup: CDR1 SQVTM, CDR2 ANQGSEA. The CDR3 consists of 14 residues. This CDR3 is CSVEGRRNSYGYTF. The CDR3 DNA reads as TGCAGCGTTGAGGGCAGGAGGAATAGCTATGGCTACACCTTC.

V usage is TRBV7-2 and J usage is TRBJ2-5, with D possibly matching TRBD2 (6 bases). The germline V gene has CDR1 SGHTA and CDR2 FQGNSA. Trimming took off 3 bases at V and 2 bases at J, with 16 bases between the two ends. The CDR3 extends over 16 amino acids. The CDR3 loop is CASSFFETAGQETQYF. The CDR3 DNA reads TGTGCCAGCAGCTTTTTTGAGACTGCGGGGCAAGAGACCCAGTACTTC.

The J gene is TRBJ2-7, the V gene TRBV27; 7 bases match TRBD2. The J segment lost 2 bases and the V segment lost 6 bases, leaving 4 bases of the junction unmatched. Germline values: CDR1 MNHEY, CDR2 SMNVEV (reference sequence). This CDR3 is built from 13 residues. CDR3 coding DNA: TGTGCCAGCAGCCCGCTAGCGGCCTACGAGCAGTACTTC. Translating gives CASSPLAAYEQYF.

The DNA of the CDR3 is TGTGCCAGCAGCTCGCTTTGGGGCCCCGTAACCGGGGAGCTGTTTTTT. Its protein is CASSSLWGPVTGELFF. The rearrangement uses TRBV5-4 and TRBJ2-2; TRBD1 is a possible D gene (5 bases). V lost 3 bases and J 5 bases, leaving 17 bases between the germline ends. This CDR3 spans 16 amino acids. The V gene's germline CDR1 is SGHNT and CDR2 YYREEE (reference sequence). Full variable domain (remainder filled in from reference TRBV5-4 and TRBJ2-2): ETGVTQSPTHLIKTRGQQVTLRCSSQSGHNTVSWYQQALGQGPQFIFQYYREEENGRGNFPPRFSGLQFPNYSSELNVNALELDDSALYLCASSSLWGPVTGELFFGEGSRLTVL.

This clone was detected only a few times. The chain is built from TRBV7-6 and TRBJ2-5; tentative D call: TRBD1 (6 bases). CDR1 is SGHVS and CDR2 is FNYEAQ in the germline V gene. This CDR3 region has 13 residues. The V gene lost 3 bases and the J gene lost 6 bases, with 11 bases spanning the gap. The CDR3 region is CASSFGQKKTQYF. CDR3 nucleotides: TGTGCCAGCAGCTTTGGACAGAAGAAGACCCAGTACTTC.

The V gene is TRBV7-9, the J gene TRBJ2-3; no reliable D call. Trimming left V 4 bases short and J 4 bases short, with 12 bases between. This CDR3 has 14 amino acids. Germline loops: CDR1 SEHNR, CDR2 FQNEAQ (reference sequence). The CDR3 coding sequence is TGTGCCAGCAGCTATACTCAAACGGCAGATACGCAGTATTTT. It translates to CASSYTQTADTQYF.

V gene TRBV5-4 combines with J gene TRBJ2-7; TRBD2 aligns across 10 bases. This CDR3 spans 14 amino acids. Germline V gene data show CDR1 as SGHNT and CDR2 as YYREEE (reference sequence). V dropped 0 bases and J dropped 3; count of bases not matched to a gene: 0. CDR3 in DNA: TGTGCCAGCAGCTTGGGGACTAGCGGCTACGAGCAGTACTTC. Amino acid sequence: CASSLGTSGYEQYF.

V gene TRBV11-2 combines with J gene TRBJ2-3, with D uncertain. The germline CDR1 and CDR2 sequences are SGHAT and FQNNGV. The CDR3 has 15 residues. Trimming shortened V by 1 base and J by 2 bases, and 10 bases separated the two germline ends. CDR3 amino acids: CASSLGVVATDTQYF. The DNA for the CDR3 is TGTGCCAGCAGCTTAGGAGTGGTAGCCACAGATACGCAGTATTTT.

The gene calls are TRBV2 and TRBJ2-1; D remains unclear. The CDR3 is made up of 11 amino acids. The germline V gene encodes CDR1 SNHLY and CDR2 FYNNEI. Trimming removed 5 bases at V and 9 bases at J, with 8 bases between. This chain's CDR3 is CASSPWPEQFF. In DNA form, the CDR3 reads TGTGCCAGCAGTCCCTGGCCTGAGCAGTTCTTC.

The CDR3, as DNA: TGTGCCAGCAGTTTTGCAGGGGAAGACTCTGGGGCCAACGTCCTGACTTTC. Encoded protein: CASSFAGEDSGANVLTF. The chain carries TRBV28 and TRBJ2-6, with TRBD1 as a possible D gene (6 bases). Germline CDR1 MDHEN, CDR2 SYDVKM. V lost 3 bases and J lost 0, with 12 bases in between. The CDR3 has 17 amino acids.

V gene TRBV7-9 combines with J gene TRBJ2-6; D unclear. This CDR3 is built from 16 residues. Trimming took 1 base from V and 0 from J, leaving 7 bases between them. In germline, CDR1 is SEHNR, CDR2 FQNEAQ (reference sequence). CDR3 nucleotide sequence: TGTGCCAGCAGCTTAGTGAGAGCCTCTGGGGCCAACGTCCTGACTTTC. It translates to CASSLVRASGANVLTF.

This sequence joins TRBV19 and TRBJ1-5; D is perhaps TRBD1 (6 bases). The CDR3 runs to 14 residues. V lost 3 bases and J 5 bases, leaving 11 bases between the germline ends. Germline assignment: CDR1 LNHDA and CDR2 SQIVND (reference sequence). CDR3 nucleotide sequence: TGTGCCAGTAGTATGCTACAGGGATATCAGCCCCAGCATTTT. Protein: CASSMLQGYQPQHF.

This chain links TRBV5-1 with TRBJ2-2; the D gene is possibly TRBD2 (5 bases). The CDR3 is 15 residues long. Trimming took off 4 bases at V and 3 bases at J, with 13 bases between the two ends. The germline gives CDR1 SGHRS, CDR2 YFSETQ. For the CDR3, the DNA is TGCGCCAGCAGCCCACCGTGGGGAGACACCGGGGAGCTGTTTTTT. Amino acid sequence: CASSPPWGDTGELFF. The full variable domain, completed using reference TRBV5-1 and TRBJ2-2, is KAGVTQTPRYLIKTRGQQVTLSCSPISGHRSVSWYQQTPGQGLQFLFEYFSETQRNKGNFPGRFSGRQFSNSRSEMNVSTLELGDSALYLCASSPPWGDTGELFFGEGSRLTVL.

With regard to this clone: An end of the junction differs from the germline gene, which may be a read error. DNA for the CDR3: TGTGCCAGCTCCGGGGATCGAGCGGCGACCTATCTAGCCGGAAACAGTCAGTACTTC. Translated: CASSGDRAATYLAGNSQYF. The chain combines TRBV28 with TRBJ2-4; weak D call: TRBD2 (5 bases). The CDR3 runs to 19 residues. Germline V gene lookup returns CDR1 MDHEN and CDR2 SYDVKM.

The gene calls are TRBV23-1 and TRBJ2-7; TRBD1 is a possible D gene (5 bases). TRBV23-1 is noted as an ORF with a role that remains uncertain. The length of the CDR3 is 15 residues. Deletions cut 1 base from V and 6 bases from J, with 16 bases between. Here the CDR3 reads CASSQLGHRCSEQYF. The CDR3 bases are TGCGCCAGCAGTCAATTGGGCCACAGGTGCAGCGAGCAGTACTTC.

The chain has TRBV7-9 and TRBJ1-1, with a tentative D call TRBD1 (5 bases). CDR1 is SEHNR and CDR2 is FQNEAQ in the germline V gene (reference sequence). There are 15 residues in the CDR3. The V end was cut by 4 bases, the J end by 5 bases, with 17 bases between. CDR3 in DNA: TGTGCCAGCAGCTCGTCCATTGGGAGGGGAACTGAAGCTTTCTTT. It translates to CASSSSIGRGTEAFF. Based on the CDR3 plus reference TRBV7-9 and TRBJ1-1, the full variable domain is DTGVSQNPRHKITKRGQNVTFRCDPISEHNRLYWYRQTLGQGPEFLTYFQNEAQLEKSRLLSDRFSAERPKGSFSTLEIQRTEQGDSAMYLCASSSSIGRGTEAFFGQGTRLTVV.

The gene calls are TRBV5-1 and TRBJ1-2, with D perhaps matching TRBD1 (6 bases). Germline lookup yields CDR1 SGHRS and CDR2 YFSETQ. Between the trimmed V and J ends, which lost 4 bases and 1 base, there was a span of 11 bases. This CDR3 has 14 amino acids. This chain's CDR3 is CASSTMDSNYGYTF. For the CDR3, the DNA is TGCGCCAGCAGCACTATGGACAGTAACTATGGCTACACCTTC.

This clone has a single count. This sequence joins TRBV5-4 and TRBJ1-6; D is unresolved. Germline CDR1 reads SGHNT; CDR2 reads YYREEE (reference sequence). Trimming pared 6 bases from V and 7 bases from J, leaving 14 bases between. CDR3 length equals 14 residues. Here the CDR3 reads CASTFRGGNSPLHF. CDR3 sequence (DNA): TGTGCCAGCACTTTCAGAGGTGGAAATTCACCCCTCCACTTT. Full variable domain (remainder filled in from reference TRBV5-4 and TRBJ1-6): ETGVTQSPTHLIKTRGQQVTLRCSSQSGHNTVSWYQQALGQGPQFIFQYYREEENGRGNFPPRFSGLQFPNYSSELNVNALELDDSALYLCASTFRGGNSPLHFGNGTRLTVT.

The V and J genes are TRBV14 and TRBJ1-4; D is unclear. Per the germline V gene, CDR1 is SGHDN and CDR2 is FVKESK. The V gene lost 4 bases and the J gene lost 7 bases, with 10 bases spanning the gap. This CDR3 spans 13 amino acids. The CDR3 coding sequence is TGTGCCAGCAGCCCGAGGGTGGCTGAAAAACTGTTTTTT. Translating gives CASSPRVAEKLFF.

This chain links TRBV7-3 with TRBJ1-1; the D gene is possibly TRBD1 (6 bases). Trimming took off 1 base at V and 4 bases at J, with 10 bases between the two ends. From germline, CDR1 is SGHTA and CDR2 FQGTGA. The CDR3 runs 14 residues. The CDR3 loop reads CASSLSQGTTEAFF. DNA for the CDR3: TGTGCCAGCAGCTTAAGCCAGGGGACCACTGAAGCTTTCTTT. Full variable domain (remainder filled in from reference TRBV7-3 and TRBJ1-1): GAGVSQTPSNKVTEKGKYVELRCDPISGHTALYWYRQSLGQGPEFLIYFQGTGAADDSGLPNDRFFAVRPEGSVSTLKIQRTERGDSAVYLCASSLSQGTTEAFFGQGTRLTVV.

This clone has a single count. This chain uses TRBV5-8 with TRBJ2-7; 9 bases match TRBD1. Germline V CDR1 and CDR2: SGHTS, YDEGEE. With V trimmed by 5 bases and J by 7 bases, 13 bases remained unmatched. This CDR3 contains 15 residues. DNA for the CDR3: TGTGCCAGCAGAGATTTATACAGGGGGCAGCGGGAGCAGTACTTC. Its translation is CASRDLYRGQREQYF.

This chain links TRBV29-1 with TRBJ2-7, with a possible D match to TRBD2 (6 bases). CDR3 length: 13 amino acids. Germline V lookup: CDR1 SQVTM, CDR2 ANQGSEA. Trimming stripped 5 bases from V and 5 bases from J, with 16 bases between. The CDR3: CSVKQTSGDEQYF. The CDR3 nucleotides are TGCAGCGTTAAGCAGACTTCGGGGGACGAGCAGTACTTC.

The chain combines TRBV5-1 with TRBJ2-1; no firm D call. From germline, CDR1 is SGHRS and CDR2 YFSETQ. Trimming took off 0 bases at V and 9 bases at J, with 10 bases between the two ends. The CDR3 loop spans 13 amino acids. CDR3 loop: CASSLDGFGEQFF. DNA for the CDR3: TGCGCCAGCAGCTTGGACGGGTTTGGTGAGCAGTTCTTC.

V and J are TRBV28 and TRBJ1-2, with 9 bases fitting TRBD1. This CDR3 has 14 residues. Germline V lookup: CDR1 MDHEN, CDR2 SYDVKM. V was clipped by 4 bases and J by 6 bases; unmatched bases: 6. The CDR3 reads CASSSSDRGHGYTF. The CDR3 DNA reads as TGTGCCAGCAGTTCATCGGACAGGGGTCATGGCTACACCTTC.

The chain links TRBV19 to TRBJ1-1, with a possible D match to TRBD1 (6 bases). Trimming shortened V by 5 bases and J by 4 bases, and 14 bases separated the two germline ends. CDR3 length: 14 amino acids. Germline loops: CDR1 LNHDA, CDR2 SQIVND (reference sequence). This CDR3 is CASSGGQFITEAFF. The CDR3 bases are TGTGCCAGTAGTGGCGGACAGTTCATCACTGAAGCTTTCTTT.